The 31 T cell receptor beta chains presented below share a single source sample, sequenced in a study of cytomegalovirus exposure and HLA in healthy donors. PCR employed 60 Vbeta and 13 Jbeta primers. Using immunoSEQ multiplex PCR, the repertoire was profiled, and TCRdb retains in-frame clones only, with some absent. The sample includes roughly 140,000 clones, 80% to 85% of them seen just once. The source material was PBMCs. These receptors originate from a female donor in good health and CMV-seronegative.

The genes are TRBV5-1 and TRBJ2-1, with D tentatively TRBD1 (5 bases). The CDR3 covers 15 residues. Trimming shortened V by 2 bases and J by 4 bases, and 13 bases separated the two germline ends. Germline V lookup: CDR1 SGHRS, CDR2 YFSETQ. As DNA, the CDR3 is TGCGCCAGCAGCTTAGACAGTCCTTTATACAATGAGCAGTTCTTC. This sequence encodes CASSLDSPLYNEQFF. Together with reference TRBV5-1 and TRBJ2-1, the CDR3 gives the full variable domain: KAGVTQTPRYLIKTRGQQVTLSCSPISGHRSVSWYQQTPGQGLQFLFEYFSETQRNKGNFPGRFSGRQFSNSRSEMNVSTLELGDSALYLCASSLDSPLYNEQFFGPGTRLTVL.

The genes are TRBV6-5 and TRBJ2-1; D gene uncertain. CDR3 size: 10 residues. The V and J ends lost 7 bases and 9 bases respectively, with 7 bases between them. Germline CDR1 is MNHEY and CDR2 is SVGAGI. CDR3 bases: TGTGCCAGCACCACGGGTGAGCAGTTCTTC. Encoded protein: CASTTGEQFF.

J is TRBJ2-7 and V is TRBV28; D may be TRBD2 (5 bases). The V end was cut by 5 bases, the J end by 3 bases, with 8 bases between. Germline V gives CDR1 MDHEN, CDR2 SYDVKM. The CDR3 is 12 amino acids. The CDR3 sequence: CASSPGGYEQYF. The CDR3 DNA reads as TGTGCCAGCAGTCCAGGAGGCTACGAGCAGTACTTC.

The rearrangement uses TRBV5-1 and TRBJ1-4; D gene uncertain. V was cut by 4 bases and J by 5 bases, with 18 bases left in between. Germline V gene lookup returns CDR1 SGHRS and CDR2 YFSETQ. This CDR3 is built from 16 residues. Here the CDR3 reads CASSADNGDRNEKLFF. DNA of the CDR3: TGCGCCAGCAGCGCAGATAACGGGGATCGAAATGAAAAACTGTTTTTT.

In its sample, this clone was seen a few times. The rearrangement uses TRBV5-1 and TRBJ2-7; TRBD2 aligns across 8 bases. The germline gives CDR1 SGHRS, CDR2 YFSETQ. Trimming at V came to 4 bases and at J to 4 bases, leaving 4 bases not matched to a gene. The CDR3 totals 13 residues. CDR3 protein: CASSGSGVYEQYF. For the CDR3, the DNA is TGCGCCAGCAGCGGTAGCGGGGTTTACGAGCAGTACTTC.

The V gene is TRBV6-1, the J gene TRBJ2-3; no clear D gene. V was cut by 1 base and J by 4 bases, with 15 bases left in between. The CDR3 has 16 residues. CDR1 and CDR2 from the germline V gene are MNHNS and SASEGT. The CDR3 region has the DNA TGTGCCAGCAGTGAAGTGGGCGCCGTCGTCGCAGATACGCAGTATTTT. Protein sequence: CASSEVGAVVADTQYF.

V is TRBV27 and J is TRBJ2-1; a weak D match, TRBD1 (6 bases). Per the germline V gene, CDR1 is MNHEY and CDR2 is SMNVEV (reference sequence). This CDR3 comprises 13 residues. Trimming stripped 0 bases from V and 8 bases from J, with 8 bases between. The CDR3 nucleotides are TGTGCCAGCAGTTTATCAGGGGGACATGAGCAGTTCTTC. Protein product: CASSLSGGHEQFF.

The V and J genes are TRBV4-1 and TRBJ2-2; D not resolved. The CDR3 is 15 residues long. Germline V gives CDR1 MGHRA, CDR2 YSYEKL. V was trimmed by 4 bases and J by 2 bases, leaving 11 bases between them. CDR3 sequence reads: CASSPHRVNTGELFF. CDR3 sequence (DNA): TGCGCCAGCAGCCCCCACCGGGTCAACACCGGGGAGCTGTTTTTT.

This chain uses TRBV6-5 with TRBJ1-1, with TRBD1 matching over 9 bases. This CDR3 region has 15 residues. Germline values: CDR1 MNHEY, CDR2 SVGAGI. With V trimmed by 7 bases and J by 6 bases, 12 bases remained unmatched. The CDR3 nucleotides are TGTGCCAGCAAACGAAAACCGGGACAGGGAGCTGAAGCTTTCTTT. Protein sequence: CASKRKPGQGAEAFF.

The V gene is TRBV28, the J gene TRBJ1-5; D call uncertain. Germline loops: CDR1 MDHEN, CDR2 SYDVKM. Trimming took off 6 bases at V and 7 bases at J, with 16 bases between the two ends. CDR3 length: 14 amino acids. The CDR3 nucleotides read TGTGCCAGCAGCTTGGTCCCGAGCGGGCAGCCCCAGCATTTT. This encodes CASSLVPSGQPQHF.

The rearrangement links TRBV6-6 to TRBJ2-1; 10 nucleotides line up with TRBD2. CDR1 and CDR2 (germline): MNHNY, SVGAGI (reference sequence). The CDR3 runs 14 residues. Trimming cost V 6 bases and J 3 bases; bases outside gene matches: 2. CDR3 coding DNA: TGTGCCAGCAGCCGGACTAGCGGCTACAATGAGCAGTTCTTC. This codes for CASSRTSGYNEQFF.

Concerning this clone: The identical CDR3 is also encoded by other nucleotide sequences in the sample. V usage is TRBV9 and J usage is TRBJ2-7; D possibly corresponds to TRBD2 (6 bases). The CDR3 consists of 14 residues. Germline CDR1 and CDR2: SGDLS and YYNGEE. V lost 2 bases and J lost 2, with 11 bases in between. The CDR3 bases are TGTGCCAGCAGCGTGGGTGGCGGGGCCTACGAGCAGTACTTC. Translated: CASSVGGGAYEQYF.

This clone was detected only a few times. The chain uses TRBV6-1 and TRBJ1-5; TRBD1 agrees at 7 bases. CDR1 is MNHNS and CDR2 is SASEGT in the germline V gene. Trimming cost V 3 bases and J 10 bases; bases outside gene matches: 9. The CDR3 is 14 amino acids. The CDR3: CASSEGLTGIPQHF. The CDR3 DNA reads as TGTGCCAGCAGTGAGGGCCTGACAGGGATACCCCAGCATTTT.

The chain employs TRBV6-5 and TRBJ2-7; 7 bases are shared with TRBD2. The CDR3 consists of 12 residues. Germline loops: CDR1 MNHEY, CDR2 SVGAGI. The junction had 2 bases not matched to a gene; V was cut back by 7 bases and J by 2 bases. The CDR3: CASTGGPYEQYF. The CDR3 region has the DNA TGTGCCAGCACGGGGGGACCCTACGAGCAGTACTTC.

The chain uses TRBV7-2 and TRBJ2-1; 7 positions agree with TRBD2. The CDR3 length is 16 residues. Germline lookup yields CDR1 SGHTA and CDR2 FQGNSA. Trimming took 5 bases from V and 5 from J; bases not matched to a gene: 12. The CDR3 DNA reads TGTGCCAGCAGCACACCTAGCGGCGCTTTAAACAATGAGCAGTTCTTC. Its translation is CASSTPSGALNNEQFF.

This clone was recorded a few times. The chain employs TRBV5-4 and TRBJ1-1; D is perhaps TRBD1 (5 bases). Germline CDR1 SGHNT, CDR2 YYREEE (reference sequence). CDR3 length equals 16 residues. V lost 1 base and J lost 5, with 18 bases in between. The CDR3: CASSLRGGGRGTEAFF. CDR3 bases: TGTGCCAGCAGCTTGAGGGGAGGTGGGCGGGGTACTGAAGCTTTCTTT.

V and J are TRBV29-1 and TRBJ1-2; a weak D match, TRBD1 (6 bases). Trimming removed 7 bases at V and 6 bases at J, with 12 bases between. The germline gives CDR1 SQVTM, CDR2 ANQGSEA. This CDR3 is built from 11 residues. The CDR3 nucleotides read TGCAGCGGTGGGGGCGCAGATGGCTACACCTTC. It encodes CSGGGADGYTF. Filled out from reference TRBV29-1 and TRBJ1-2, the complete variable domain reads SAVISQKPSRDICQRGTSLTIQCQVDSQVTMMFWYRQQPGQSLTLIATANQGSEATYESGFVIDKFPISRPNLTFSTLTVSNMSPEDSSIYLCSGGGADGYTFGSGTRLTVV.

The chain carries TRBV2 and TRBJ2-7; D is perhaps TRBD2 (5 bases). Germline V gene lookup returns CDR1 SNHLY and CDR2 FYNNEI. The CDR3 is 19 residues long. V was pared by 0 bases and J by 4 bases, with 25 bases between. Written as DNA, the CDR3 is TGTGCCAGCAGTGAAGCGCTTCATGGCGGGCACAAGGAAGGATACGAGCAGTACTTC. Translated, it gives CASSEALHGGHKEGYEQYF.

CDR3: CASSILGLASEQYF. In DNA form, the CDR3 reads TGTGCCAGTAGTATATTGGGTCTAGCAAGCGAGCAGTACTTC. The chain combines TRBV19 with TRBJ2-7, with D tentatively TRBD2 (5 bases). The V gene's germline CDR1 is LNHDA and CDR2 SQIVND (reference sequence). The CDR3 loop spans 14 amino acids. V gave up 2 bases and J gave up 6 bases, with 14 bases separating them.

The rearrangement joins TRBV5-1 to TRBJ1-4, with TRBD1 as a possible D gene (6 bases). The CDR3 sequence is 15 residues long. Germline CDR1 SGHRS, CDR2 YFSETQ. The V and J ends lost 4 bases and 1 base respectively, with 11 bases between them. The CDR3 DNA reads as TGCGCCAGCAGCAGGGGGGGAATAACTAATGAAAAACTGTTTTTT. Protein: CASSRGGITNEKLFF.

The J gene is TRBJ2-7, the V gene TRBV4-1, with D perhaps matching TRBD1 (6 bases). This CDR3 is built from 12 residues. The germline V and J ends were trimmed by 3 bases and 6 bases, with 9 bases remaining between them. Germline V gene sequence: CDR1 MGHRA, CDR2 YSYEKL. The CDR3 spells CASSHLQGEQYF. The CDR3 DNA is TGCGCCAGCAGCCACTTACAGGGCGAGCAGTACTTC.

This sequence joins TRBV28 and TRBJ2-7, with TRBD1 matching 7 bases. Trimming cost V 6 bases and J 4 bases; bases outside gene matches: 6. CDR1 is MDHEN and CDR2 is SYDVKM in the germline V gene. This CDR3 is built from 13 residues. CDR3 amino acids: CASRRQGSYEQYF. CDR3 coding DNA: TGTGCCAGCAGGCGACAGGGTTCGTACGAGCAGTACTTC.

The CDR3 nucleotides are TGTGCCAGCAGTGTTTATCTAGCGGCCTCCTACAATGAGCAGTTCTTC. As protein: CASSVYLAASYNEQFF. The genes are TRBV6-1 and TRBJ2-1, with 7 bases identical to TRBD2. Germline CDR1 and CDR2: MNHNS and SASEGT. The CDR3 runs 16 residues. With 4 bases clipped from V and 0 bases from J, the junction kept 6 bases outside the gene matches.

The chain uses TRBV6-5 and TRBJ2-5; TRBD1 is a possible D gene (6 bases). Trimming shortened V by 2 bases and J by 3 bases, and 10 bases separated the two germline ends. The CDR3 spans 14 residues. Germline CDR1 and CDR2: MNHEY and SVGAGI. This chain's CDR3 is CASSYGTLEETQYF. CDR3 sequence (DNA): TGTGCCAGCAGTTACGGGACACTAGAAGAGACCCAGTACTTC.

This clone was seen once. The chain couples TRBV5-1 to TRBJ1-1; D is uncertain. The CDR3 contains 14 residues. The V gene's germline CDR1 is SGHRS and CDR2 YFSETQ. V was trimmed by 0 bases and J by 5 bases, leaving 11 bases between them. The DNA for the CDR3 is TGCGCCAGCAGCTTGGACGGGGTATGGACTGAAGCTTTCTTT. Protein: CASSLDGVWTEAFF.

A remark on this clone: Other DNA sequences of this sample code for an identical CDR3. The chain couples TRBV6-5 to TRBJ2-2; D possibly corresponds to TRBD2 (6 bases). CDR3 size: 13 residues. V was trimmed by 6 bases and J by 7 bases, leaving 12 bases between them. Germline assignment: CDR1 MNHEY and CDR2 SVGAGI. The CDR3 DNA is TGTGCCAGCAGACCGGGGGTCGGCGGGGAGCTGTTTTTT. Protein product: CASRPGVGGELFF.

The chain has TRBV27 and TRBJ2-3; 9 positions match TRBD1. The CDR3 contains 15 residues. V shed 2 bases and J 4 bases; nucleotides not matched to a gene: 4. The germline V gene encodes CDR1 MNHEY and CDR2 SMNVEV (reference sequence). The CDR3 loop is CASSLGTGSADTQYF. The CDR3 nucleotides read TGTGCCAGCAGTTTAGGGACAGGGAGTGCAGATACGCAGTATTTT.

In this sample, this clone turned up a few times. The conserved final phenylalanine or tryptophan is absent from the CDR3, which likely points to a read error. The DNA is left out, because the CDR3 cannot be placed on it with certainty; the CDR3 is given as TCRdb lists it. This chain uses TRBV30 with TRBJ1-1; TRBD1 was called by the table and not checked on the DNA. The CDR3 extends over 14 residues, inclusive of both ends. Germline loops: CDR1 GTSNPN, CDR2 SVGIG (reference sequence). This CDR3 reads CAWDLISGLTEALV.

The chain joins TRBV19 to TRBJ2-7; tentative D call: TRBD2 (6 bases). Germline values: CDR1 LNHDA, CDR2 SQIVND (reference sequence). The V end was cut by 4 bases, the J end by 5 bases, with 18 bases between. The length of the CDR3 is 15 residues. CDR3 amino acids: CASSTTSFVGHEQYF. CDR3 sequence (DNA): TGTGCCAGTAGTACCACTAGCTTCGTCGGGCACGAGCAGTACTTC. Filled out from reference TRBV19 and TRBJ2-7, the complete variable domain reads DGGITQSPKYLFRKEGQNVTLSCEQNLNHDAMYWYRQDPGQGLRLIYYSQIVNDFQKGDIAEGYSVSREKKESFPLTVTSAQKNPTAFYLCASSTTSFVGHEQYFGPGTRLTVT.

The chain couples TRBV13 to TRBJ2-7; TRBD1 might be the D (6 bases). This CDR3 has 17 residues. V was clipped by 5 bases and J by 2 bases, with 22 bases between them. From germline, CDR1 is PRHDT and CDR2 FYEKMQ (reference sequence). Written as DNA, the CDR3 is TGTGCCAGCAGCCCACACGAACAAGGGGGAAGGACCTACGAGCAGTACTTC. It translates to CASSPHEQGGRTYEQYF.

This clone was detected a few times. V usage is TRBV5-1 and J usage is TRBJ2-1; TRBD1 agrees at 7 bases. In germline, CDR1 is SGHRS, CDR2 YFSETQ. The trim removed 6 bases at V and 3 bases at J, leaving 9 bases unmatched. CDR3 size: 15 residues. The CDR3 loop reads CASTSGWTGYNEQFF. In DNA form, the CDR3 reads TGCGCCAGCACCTCCGGGTGGACAGGCTACAATGAGCAGTTCTTC.